This TCR beta chain was obtained from a study of radiation and T cells in renal cell carcinoma. The sample's time point: blood 2 weeks post-SBRT. Treatment in this sample: 15 Gy SBRT to primary tumor, nephrectomy 4 weeks later. From germline, CDR1 is SQVTM and CDR2 ANQGSEA. The germline V and J ends were trimmed by 4 bases and 4 bases, with 7 bases remaining between them. The CDR3 length is 11 residues. Some clones are missing from TCRdb's copy, which holds only in-frame ones; the method was immunoSEQ multiplex PCR. The data show 150,000 to 190,000 clones, with roughly 90% seen just once and 13% held by the top ten.

This specimen consisted of blood, obtained from a patient whose treatment included radiotherapy and nephrectomy. The clonotype comes from a woman between 50 and 59 years old with renal cell carcinoma. The genes are TRBV29-1 and TRBJ1-1, with D perhaps TRBD1 (5 bases). CDR3: CSVGGVTEAFF. DNA of the CDR3: TGCAGCGTTGGAGGGGTCACTGAAGCTTTCTTT. Using reference TRBV29-1 and TRBJ1-1 for the parts outside the CDR3, the full variable domain is SAVISQKPSRDICQRGTSLTIQCQVDSQVTMMFWYRQQPGQSLTLIATANQGSEATYESGFVIDKFPISRPNLTFSTLTVSNMSPEDSSIYLCSVGGVTEAFFGQGTRLTVV.